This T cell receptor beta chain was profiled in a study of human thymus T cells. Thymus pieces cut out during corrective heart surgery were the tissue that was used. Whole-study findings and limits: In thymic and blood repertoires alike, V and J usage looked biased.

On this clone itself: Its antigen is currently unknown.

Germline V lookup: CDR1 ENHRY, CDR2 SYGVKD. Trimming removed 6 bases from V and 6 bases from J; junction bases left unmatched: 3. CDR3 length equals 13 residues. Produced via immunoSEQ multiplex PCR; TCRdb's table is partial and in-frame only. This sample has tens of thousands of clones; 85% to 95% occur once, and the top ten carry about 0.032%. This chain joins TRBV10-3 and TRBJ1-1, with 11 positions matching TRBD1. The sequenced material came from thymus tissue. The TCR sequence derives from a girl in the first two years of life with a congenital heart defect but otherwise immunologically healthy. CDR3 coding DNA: TGTGCCATCAGACGGACAGGGGGCCCTGAAGCTTTCTTT. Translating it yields CAIRRTGGPEAFF.